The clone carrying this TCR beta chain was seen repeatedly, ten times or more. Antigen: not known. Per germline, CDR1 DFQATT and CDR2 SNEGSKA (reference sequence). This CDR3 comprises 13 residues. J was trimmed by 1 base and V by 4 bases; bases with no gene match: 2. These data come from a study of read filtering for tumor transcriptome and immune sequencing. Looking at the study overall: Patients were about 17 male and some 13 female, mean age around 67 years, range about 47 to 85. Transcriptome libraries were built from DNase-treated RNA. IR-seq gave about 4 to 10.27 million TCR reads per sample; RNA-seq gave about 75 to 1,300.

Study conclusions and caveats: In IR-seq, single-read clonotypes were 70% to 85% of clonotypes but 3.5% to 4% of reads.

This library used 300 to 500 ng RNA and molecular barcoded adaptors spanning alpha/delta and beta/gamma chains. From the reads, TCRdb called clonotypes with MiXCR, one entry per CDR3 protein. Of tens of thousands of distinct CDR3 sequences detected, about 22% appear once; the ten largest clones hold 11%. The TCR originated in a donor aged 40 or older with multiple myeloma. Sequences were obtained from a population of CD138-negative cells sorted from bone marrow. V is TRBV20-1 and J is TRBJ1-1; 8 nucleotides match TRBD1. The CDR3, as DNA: TGCAGTGCTACCGACAGGGGGAACACTGAAGCTTTCTTT. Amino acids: CSATDRGNTEAFF.